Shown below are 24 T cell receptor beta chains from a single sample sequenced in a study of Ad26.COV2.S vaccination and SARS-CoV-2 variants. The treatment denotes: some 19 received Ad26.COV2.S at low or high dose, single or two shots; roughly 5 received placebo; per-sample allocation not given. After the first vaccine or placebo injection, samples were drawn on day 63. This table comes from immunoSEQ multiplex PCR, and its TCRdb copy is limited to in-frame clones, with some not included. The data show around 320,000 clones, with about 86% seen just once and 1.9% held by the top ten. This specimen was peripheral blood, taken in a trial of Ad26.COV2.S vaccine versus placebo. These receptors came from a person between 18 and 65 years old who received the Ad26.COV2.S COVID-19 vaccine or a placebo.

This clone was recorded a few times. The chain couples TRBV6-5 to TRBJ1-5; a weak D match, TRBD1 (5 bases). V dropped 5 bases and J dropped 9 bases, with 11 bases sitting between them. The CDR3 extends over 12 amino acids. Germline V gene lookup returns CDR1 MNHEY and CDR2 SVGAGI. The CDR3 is CASSPPRAPQHF. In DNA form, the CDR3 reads TGTGCCAGCAGTCCCCCCAGGGCGCCCCAGCATTTT.

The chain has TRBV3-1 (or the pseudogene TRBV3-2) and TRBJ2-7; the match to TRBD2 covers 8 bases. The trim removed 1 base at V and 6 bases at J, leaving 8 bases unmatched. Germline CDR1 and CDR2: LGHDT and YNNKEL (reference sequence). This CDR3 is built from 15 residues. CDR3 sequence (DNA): TGTGCCAGCAGCCAAGGGTCGAGCGGGGGCGCCGAGCAGTACTTC. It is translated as CASSQGSSGGAEQYF.

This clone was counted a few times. The CDR3 region is CASSGRENTGELFF. CDR3 DNA: TGTGCCAGTAGTGGCCGGGAGAACACCGGGGAGCTGTTTTTT. This chain uses TRBV19 with TRBJ2-2; a possible D gene is TRBD2 (5 bases). Germline V lookup: CDR1 LNHDA, CDR2 SQIVND (reference sequence). V was pared by 5 bases and J by 1 base, with 8 bases between. The CDR3 spans 14 residues. Looking up the rest from reference TRBV19 and TRBJ2-2 gives the full variable domain: DGGITQSPKYLFRKEGQNVTLSCEQNLNHDAMYWYRQDPGQGLRLIYYSQIVNDFQKGDIAEGYSVSREKKESFPLTVTSAQKNPTAFYLCASSGRENTGELFFGEGSRLTVL.

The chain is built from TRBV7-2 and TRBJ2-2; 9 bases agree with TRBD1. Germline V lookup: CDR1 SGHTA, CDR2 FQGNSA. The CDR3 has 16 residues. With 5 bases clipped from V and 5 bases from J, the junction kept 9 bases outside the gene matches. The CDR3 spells CASSLGTGWTTGELFF. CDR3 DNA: TGTGCCAGCAGCCTCGGGACAGGGTGGACTACCGGGGAGCTGTTTTTT. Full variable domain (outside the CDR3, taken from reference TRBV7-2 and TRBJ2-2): GAGVSQSPSNKVTEKGKDVELRCDPISGHTALYWYRQSLGQGLEFLIYFQGNSAPDKSGLPSDRFSAERTGGSVSTLTIQRTQQEDSAVYLCASSLGTGWTTGELFFGEGSRLTVL.

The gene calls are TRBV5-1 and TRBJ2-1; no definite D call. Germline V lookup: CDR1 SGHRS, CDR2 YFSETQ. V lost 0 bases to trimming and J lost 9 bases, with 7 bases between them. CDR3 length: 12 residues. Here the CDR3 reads CASSLAASEQFF. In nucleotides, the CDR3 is TGCGCCAGCAGCTTGGCCGCCAGTGAGCAGTTCTTC.

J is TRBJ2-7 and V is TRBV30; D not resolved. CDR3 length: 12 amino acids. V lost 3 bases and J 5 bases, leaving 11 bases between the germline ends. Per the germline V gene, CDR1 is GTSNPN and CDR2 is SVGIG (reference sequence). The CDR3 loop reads CAWRMGPHEQYF. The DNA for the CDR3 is TGTGCCTGGAGGATGGGCCCCCACGAGCAGTACTTC.

The CDR3 region is CATSTRDRGPSSGEKLFF. CDR3 in DNA: TGTGCCACCAGCACCCGGGACAGGGGCCCGTCAAGCGGCGAAAAACTGTTTTTT. V gene TRBV15 combines with J gene TRBJ1-4; 10 bases line up with TRBD1. Trimming at V came to 4 bases and at J to 8 bases, leaving 16 bases not matched to a gene. The CDR3 has 18 residues. The germline V gene has CDR1 LNHNV and CDR2 YYDKDF (reference sequence). Full variable domain (missing parts from reference TRBV15 and TRBJ1-4): DAMVIQNPRYQVTQFGKPVTLSCSQTLNHNVMYWYQQKSSQAPKLLFHYYDKDFNNEADTPDNFQSRRPNTSFCFLDIRSPGLGDTAMYLCATSTRDRGPSSGEKLFFGSGTQLSVL.

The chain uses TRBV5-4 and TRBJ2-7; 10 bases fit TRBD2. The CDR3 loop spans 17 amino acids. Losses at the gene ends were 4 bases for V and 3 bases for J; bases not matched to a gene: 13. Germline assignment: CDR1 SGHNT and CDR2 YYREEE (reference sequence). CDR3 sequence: CASSAGPTSGVGYEQYF. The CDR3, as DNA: TGTGCCAGCAGCGCCGGACCTACTAGCGGGGTTGGCTACGAGCAGTACTTC. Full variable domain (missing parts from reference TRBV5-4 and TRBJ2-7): ETGVTQSPTHLIKTRGQQVTLRCSSQSGHNTVSWYQQALGQGPQFIFQYYREEENGRGNFPPRFSGLQFPNYSSELNVNALELDDSALYLCASSAGPTSGVGYEQYFGPGTRLTVT.

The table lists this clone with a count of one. CDR3 DNA sequence: TGCAGTGCTGGCCACACCGGGGAGCTGTTTTTT. This codes for CSAGHTGELFF. The chain uses TRBV20-1 and TRBJ2-2; D unresolved. Germline-derived CDR1 and CDR2 are DFQATT and SNEGSKA (reference sequence). The CDR3 spans 11 residues. V was pared by 5 bases and J by 3 bases, with 4 bases between.

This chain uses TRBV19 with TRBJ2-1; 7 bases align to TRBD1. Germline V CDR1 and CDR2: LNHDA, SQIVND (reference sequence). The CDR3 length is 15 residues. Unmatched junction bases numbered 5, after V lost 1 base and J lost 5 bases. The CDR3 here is CASSIVRGQHNEQFF. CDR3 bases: TGTGCCAGTAGTATAGTAAGGGGGCAACACAATGAGCAGTTCTTC. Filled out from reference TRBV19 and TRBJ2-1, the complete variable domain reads DGGITQSPKYLFRKEGQNVTLSCEQNLNHDAMYWYRQDPGQGLRLIYYSQIVNDFQKGDIAEGYSVSREKKESFPLTVTSAQKNPTAFYLCASSIVRGQHNEQFFGPGTRLTVL.

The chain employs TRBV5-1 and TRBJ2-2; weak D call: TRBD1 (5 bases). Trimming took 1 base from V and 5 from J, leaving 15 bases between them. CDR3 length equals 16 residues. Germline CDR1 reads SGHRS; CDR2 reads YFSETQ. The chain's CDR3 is CASSLRGTGQTGELFF. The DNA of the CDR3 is TGCGCCAGCAGCTTGAGAGGCACAGGCCAAACCGGGGAGCTGTTTTTT.

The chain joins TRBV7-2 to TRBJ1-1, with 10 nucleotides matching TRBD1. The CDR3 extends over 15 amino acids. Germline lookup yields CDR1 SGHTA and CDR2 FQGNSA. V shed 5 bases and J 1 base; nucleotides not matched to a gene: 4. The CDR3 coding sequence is TGTGCCAGCAGCGACCGACAGGGGGCGAACACTGAAGCTTTCTTT. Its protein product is CASSDRQGANTEAFF.

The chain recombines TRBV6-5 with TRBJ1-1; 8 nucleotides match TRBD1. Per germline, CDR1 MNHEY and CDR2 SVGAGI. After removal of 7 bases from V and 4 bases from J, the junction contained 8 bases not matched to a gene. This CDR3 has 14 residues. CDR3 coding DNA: TGTGCCAGCAAGATAGACAGGGGAGGCACTGAAGCTTTCTTT. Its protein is CASKIDRGGTEAFF.

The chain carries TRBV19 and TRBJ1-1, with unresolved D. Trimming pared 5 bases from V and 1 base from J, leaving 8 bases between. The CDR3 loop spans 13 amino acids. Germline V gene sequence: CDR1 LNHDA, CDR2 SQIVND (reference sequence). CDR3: CASSRQPNTEAFF. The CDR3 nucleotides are TGTGCCAGTAGTCGTCAGCCGAACACTGAAGCTTTCTTT. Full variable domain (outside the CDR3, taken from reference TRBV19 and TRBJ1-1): DGGITQSPKYLFRKEGQNVTLSCEQNLNHDAMYWYRQDPGQGLRLIYYSQIVNDFQKGDIAEGYSVSREKKESFPLTVTSAQKNPTAFYLCASSRQPNTEAFFGQGTRLTVV.

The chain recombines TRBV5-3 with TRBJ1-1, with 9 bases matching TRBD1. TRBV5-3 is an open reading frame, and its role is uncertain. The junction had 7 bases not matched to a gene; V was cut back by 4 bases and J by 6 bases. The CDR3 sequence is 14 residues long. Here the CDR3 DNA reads TGTGCCAGAAGCCAACACAGGGGGCACGCTGAAGCTTTCTTT. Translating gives CARSQHRGHAEAFF.

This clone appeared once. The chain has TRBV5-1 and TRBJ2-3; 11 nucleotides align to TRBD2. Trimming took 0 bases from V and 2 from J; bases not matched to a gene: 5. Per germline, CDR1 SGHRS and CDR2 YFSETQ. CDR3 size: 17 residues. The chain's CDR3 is CASSLGLSGGATDTQYF. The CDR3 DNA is TGCGCCAGCAGCTTGGGACTTAGCGGGGGGGCCACAGATACGCAGTATTTT.

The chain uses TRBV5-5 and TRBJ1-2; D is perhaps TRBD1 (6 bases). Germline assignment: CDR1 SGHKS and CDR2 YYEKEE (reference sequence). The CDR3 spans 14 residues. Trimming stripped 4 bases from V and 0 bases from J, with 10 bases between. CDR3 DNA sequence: TGTGCCAGCAGCATGACAGGTACTAACTATGGCTACACCTTC. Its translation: CASSMTGTNYGYTF.

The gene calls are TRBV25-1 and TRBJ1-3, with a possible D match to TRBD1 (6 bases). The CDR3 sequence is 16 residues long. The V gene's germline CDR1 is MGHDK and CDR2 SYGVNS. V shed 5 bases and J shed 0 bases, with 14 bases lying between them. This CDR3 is CASSFTGAPSGNTIYF. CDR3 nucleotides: TGTGCCAGCAGTTTTACGGGGGCCCCCTCTGGAAACACCATATATTTT.

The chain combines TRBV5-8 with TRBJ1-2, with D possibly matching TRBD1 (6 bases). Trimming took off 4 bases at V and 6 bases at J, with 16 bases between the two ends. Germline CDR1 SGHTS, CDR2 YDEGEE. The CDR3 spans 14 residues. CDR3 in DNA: TGTGCCAGCAGCCCACAAACAGGGTTGAATGGCTACACCTTC. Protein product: CASSPQTGLNGYTF.

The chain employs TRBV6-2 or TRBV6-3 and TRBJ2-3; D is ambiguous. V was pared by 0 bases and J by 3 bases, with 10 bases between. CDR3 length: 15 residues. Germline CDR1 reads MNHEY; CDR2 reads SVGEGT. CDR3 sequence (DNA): TGTGCCAGCAGTTACTCGGTCAGGAGAACAGATACGCAGTATTTT. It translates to CASSYSVRRTDTQYF.

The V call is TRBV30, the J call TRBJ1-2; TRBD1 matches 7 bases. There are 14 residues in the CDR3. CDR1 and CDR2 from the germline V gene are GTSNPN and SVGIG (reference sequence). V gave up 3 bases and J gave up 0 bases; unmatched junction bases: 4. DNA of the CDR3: TGTGCCTGGAGGGGGGACAGCGCTAACTATGGCTACACCTTC. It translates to CAWRGDSANYGYTF.

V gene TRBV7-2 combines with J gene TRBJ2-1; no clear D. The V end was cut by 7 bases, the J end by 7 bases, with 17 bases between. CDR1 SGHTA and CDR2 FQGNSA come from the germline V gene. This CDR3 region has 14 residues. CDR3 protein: CASTFSWTTNEQFF. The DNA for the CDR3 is TGTGCCAGCACATTTTCCTGGACGACTAATGAGCAGTTCTTC.

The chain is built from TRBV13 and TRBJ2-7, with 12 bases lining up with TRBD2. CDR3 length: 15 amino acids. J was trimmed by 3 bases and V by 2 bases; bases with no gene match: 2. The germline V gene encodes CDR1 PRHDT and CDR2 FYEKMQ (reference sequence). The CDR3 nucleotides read TGTGCCAGCAGCTTACTAGCGGGGGGGCTCTACGAGCAGTACTTC. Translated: CASSLLAGGLYEQYF.

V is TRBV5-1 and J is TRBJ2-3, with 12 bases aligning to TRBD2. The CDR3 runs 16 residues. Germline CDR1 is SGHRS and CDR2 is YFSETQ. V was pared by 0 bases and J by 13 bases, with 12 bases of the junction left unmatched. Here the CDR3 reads CASSLALAGGNPREYF. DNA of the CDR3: TGCGCCAGCAGCTTGGCCCTAGCGGGGGGGAACCCCCGGGAGTATTTT.